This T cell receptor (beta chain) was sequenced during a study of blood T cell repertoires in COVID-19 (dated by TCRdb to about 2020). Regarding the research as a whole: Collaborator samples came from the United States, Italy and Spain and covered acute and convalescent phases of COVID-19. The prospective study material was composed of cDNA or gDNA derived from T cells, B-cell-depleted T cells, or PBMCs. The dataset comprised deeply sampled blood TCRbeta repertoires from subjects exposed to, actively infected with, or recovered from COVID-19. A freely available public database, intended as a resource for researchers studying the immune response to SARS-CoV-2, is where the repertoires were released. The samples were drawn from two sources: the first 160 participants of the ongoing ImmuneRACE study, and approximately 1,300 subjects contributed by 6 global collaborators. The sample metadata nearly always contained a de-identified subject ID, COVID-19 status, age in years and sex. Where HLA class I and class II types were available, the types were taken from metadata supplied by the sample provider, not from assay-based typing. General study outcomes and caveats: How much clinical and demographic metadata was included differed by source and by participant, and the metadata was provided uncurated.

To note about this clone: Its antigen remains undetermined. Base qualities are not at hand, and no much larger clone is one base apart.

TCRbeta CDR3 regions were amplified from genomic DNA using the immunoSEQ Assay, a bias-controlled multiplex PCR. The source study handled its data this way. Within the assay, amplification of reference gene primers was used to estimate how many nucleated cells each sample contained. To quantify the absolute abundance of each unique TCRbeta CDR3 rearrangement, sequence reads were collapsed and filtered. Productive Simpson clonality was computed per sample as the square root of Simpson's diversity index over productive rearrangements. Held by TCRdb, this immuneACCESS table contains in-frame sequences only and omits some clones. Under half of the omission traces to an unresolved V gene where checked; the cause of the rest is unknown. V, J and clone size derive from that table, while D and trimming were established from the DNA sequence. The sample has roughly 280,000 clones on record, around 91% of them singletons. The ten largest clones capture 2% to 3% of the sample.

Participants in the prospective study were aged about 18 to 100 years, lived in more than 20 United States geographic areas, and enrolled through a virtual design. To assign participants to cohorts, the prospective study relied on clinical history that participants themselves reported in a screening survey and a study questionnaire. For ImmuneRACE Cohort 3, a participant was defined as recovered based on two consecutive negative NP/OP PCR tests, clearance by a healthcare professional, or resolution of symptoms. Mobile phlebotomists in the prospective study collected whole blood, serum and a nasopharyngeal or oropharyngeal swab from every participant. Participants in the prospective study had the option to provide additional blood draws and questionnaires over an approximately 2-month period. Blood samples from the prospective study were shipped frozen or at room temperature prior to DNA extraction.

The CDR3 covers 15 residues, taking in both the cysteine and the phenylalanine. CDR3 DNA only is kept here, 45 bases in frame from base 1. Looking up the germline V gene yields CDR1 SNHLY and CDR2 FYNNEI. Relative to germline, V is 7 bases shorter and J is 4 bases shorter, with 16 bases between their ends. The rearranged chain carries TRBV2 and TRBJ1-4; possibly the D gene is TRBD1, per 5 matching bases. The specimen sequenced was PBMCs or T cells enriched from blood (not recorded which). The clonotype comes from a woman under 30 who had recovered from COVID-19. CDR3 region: CASNLEGTFNEKLFF. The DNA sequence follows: TGTGCCAGCAACCTCGAGGGGACTTTTAATGAAAAACTGTTTTTT.